The 6 T cell receptor beta chains below come from one sample, sequenced in a study of blood T cell repertoires in COVID-19. The protocol was immunoSEQ multiplex PCR, while the TCRdb copy is restricted to in-frame clones and leaves out a portion. The sample has approximately 80,000 clones; 70% to 75% are singletons. Sequenced input: peripheral blood. These receptors all stem from a man in his fifties or sixties with active or convalescent COVID-19.

The chain is built from TRBV7-8 and TRBJ2-3; 14 bases are a match to TRBD2. This CDR3 is built from 17 residues. The germline V gene encodes CDR1 SGHVS and CDR2 FQNEAQ. With V trimmed by 5 bases and J by 0 bases, 4 bases remained unmatched. The DNA of the CDR3 is TGTGCCAGCAGCAGACTAGCGGGGGGGACTAGCACAGATACGCAGTATTTT. This encodes CASSRLAGGTSTDTQYF.

The J gene is TRBJ1-4, the V gene TRBV28; D is unclear. The CDR3 sequence is 14 residues long. Germline assignment: CDR1 MDHEN and CDR2 SYDVKM. Trimming removed 2 bases at V and 5 bases at J, with 9 bases between. CDR3 DNA: TGTGCCAGCAGTTTACCTCCAGGAAATGAAAAACTGTTTTTT. The encoded protein is CASSLPPGNEKLFF.

This clone appeared a single time. It is unclear where the CDR3 begins or ends on the DNA, so no DNA is shown, and the CDR3 is as TCRdb lists it. This chain connects TRBV6-2 or TRBV6-3 to TRBJ2-3; TRBD1 was called by the table and not checked on the DNA. Counting both end residues, the CDR3 totals 15 amino acids. The germline gives CDR1 MNHEY, CDR2 SVGEGT. This chain's CDR3 is CASSSSTLSTDTQYF.

The rearrangement uses TRBV30 and TRBJ1-2, with a tentative D call TRBD1 (5 bases). The CDR3 sequence is 17 residues long. Trimming cost V 4 bases and J 0 bases, with 21 bases left between them. CDR1 GTSNPN and CDR2 SVGIG come from the germline V gene (reference sequence). As DNA, the CDR3 is TGTGCCTGGAATTCGCTAAAAAAAGCAGGGCCTAACTATGGCTACACCTTC. This encodes CAWNSLKKAGPNYGYTF.

The DNA for the CDR3 is TGTGCCAGCAGCTTAGCGGGGGGGCCTGGGGCCAACGTCCTGACTTTC. Translation: CASSLAGGPGANVLTF. The chain combines TRBV7-9 with TRBJ2-6; possibly TRBD2 for D (7 bases). Germline V gives CDR1 SEHNR, CDR2 FQNEAQ (reference sequence). V dropped 0 bases and J dropped 2 bases, with 8 bases sitting between them. CDR3 length equals 16 residues.

This clone was seen a single time. The CDR3: CASSSPGQNYGYTF. In DNA form, the CDR3 reads TGTGCCAGCAGTTCTCCGGGACAGAACTATGGCTACACCTTC. The chain combines TRBV6-5 with TRBJ1-2, with 7 bases lining up with TRBD1. The length of the CDR3 is 14 residues. J lost 2 bases, V lost 4 bases, and 4 bases had no gene match. The V gene's germline CDR1 is MNHEY and CDR2 SVGAGI.